The following is a T cell receptor (beta chain) sequence with its context. The sample belongs to a study of blood T cell repertoires in COVID-19. In the original analysis: Nucleated cell number was recorded as an estimate derived from reference gene primer amplification. TCRdb's copy holds only in-frame clones and misses some; the assay was immunoSEQ multiplex PCR. From that table come the V and J calls and clone size; the DNA was used to work out D and trimming. The data contain hundreds of thousands of clones, about 85% of them singletons. Adults between about 18 and 95 years of age took part from about two dozen US areas. Cohorts were assigned according to the clinical history that participants reported. What the recovered Cohort 3 donors had was two negative PCRs, clearance, or symptom resolution. This CDR3 has 20 amino acids. The V gene end was trimmed by 6 bases and the J gene end by 0 bases; junction bases not matched to a gene: 16. From germline, CDR1 is ENHRY and CDR2 SYGVKD.

This TCR came from a woman aged 60 to 75 who had recovered from COVID-19. Material for sequencing was PBMCs or T cells enriched from blood (not recorded which). This chain joins TRBV10-3 and TRBJ2-6; 8 bases align to TRBD1. In nucleotides, the CDR3 is TGTGCCATCAGCAAAGTGAGATATGGACAGGGAGGCTCTGGGGCCAACGTCCTGACTTTC. Its translation is CAISKVRYGQGGSGANVLTF.